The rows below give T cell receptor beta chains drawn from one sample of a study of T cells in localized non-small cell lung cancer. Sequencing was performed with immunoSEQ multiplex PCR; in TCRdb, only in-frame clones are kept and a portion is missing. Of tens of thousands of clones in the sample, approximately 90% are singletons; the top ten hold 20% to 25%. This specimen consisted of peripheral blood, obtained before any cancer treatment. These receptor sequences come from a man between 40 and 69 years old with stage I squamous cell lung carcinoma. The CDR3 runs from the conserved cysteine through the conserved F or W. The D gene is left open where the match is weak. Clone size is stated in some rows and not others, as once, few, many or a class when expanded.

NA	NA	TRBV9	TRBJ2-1	CASSDSGRDWTNEQFF	TGTGCCAGCAGCGATTCGGGGCGGGATTGGACCAATGAGCAGTTCTTC
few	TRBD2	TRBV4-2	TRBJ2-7	CASSQELAGGFSYEQYF	TGTGCCAGCAGCCAAGAACTAGCGGGAGGGTTTTCCTACGAGCAGTACTTC
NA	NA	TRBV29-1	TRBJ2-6	CSISQGSGANVLTF	TGCAGCATATCCCAGGGCTCTGGGGCCAACGTCCTGACTTTC
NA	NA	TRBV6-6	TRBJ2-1	CASSYSEGAWSNEQFF	TGTGCCAGCAGTTACAGCGAGGGAGCGTGGAGCAATGAGCAGTTCTTC
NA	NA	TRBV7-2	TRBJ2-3	CASTADKGTDTQYF	TGTGCCAGCACCGCTGACAAGGGGACAGATACGCAGTATTTT
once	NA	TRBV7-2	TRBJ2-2	CASSYRTGTGELFF	TGTGCCAGCAGCTATAGAACAGGGACCGGGGAGCTGTTTTTT
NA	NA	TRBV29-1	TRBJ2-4	CSVTSPLKNIQYF	TGCAGCGTTACTTCTCCTCTCAAAAACATTCAGTACTTC
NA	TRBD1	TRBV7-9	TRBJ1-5	CASSRTGGWEPQHF	TGTGCCAGCAGCCGAACAGGGGGCTGGGAGCCCCAGCATTTT
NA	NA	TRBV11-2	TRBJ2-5	CASSWERETQYF	TGTGCCAGCAGCTGGGAGAGGGAGACCCAGTACTTC
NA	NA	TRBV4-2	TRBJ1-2	CASSQDGRDYGYTF	TGTGCCAGCAGCCAAGATGGCCGTGACTATGGCTACACCTTC
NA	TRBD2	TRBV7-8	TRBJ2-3	CASSLGVNSGGADTQYF	TGTGCCAGCAGCTTAGGGGTTAATAGCGGGGGTGCAGATACGCAGTATTTT
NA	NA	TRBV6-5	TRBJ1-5	CASSYSKGSQPQHF	TGTGCCAGCAGTTACTCGAAGGGTTCTCAGCCCCAGCATTTT
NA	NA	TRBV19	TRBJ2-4	CASRGRDLLAKNIQYF	TGTGCCAGTAGGGGAAGGGACCTGCTAGCCAAAAACATTCAGTACTTC
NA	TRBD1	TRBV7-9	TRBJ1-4	CASSMTGKLFF	TGTGCCAGCAGCATGACAGGGAAACTGTTTTTT
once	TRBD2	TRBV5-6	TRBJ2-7	CASSPTDSAGTYEQYF	TGTGCCAGCAGCCCAACAGATTCAGCGGGGACCTACGAGCAGTACTTC
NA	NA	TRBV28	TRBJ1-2	CASTPVGPYGYTF	TGTGCCAGCACTCCGGTCGGGCCCTATGGCTACACCTTC
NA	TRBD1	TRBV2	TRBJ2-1	CASCAGQGSYNEQFF	TGTGCCAGCTGCGCGGGACAGGGCTCCTACAATGAGCAGTTCTTC
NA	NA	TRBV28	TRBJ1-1	CASSQPLRVLEAFF	TGTGCCAGCAGTCAGCCACTCCGGGTCCTTGAAGCTTTCTTT
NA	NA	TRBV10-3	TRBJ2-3	CAISESTRGTQYF	TGTGCCATCAGTGAGTCGACTCGAGGTACGCAGTATTTT
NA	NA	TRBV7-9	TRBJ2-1	CASSLVSLSSYNEQFF	TGTGCCAGCAGCTTAGTGAGTCTTAGCTCCTACAATGAGCAGTTCTTC
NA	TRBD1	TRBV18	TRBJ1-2	CASSRGTANYGYTF	TGTGCCAGCTCAAGGGGGACAGCTAACTATGGCTACACCTTC
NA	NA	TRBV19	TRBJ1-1	CASSIVKGPSNTEAFF	TGTGCCAGTAGTATAGTGAAGGGCCCTTCAAACACTGAAGCTTTCTTT
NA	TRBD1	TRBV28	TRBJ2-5	CASIPPSGGWETQYF	TGTGCCAGCATCCCACCATCAGGGGGTTGGGAGACCCAGTACTTC